The 20 T cell receptor beta chains below all came from one sample that was sequenced in a study of blood T cell repertoires in COVID-19. Clones were read by immunoSEQ multiplex PCR, and TCRdb kept only the in-frame ones, dropping some. The table includes 300,000 to 400,000 clones, around 88% detected once. Sequenced sample: peripheral blood. The source is a man younger than 40 with active or convalescent COVID-19.

The chain recombines TRBV5-1 with TRBJ1-1; 8 bases fit TRBD1. J gave up 4 bases and V 4 bases, and 9 bases lay outside the gene matches. The CDR3 has 15 residues. Per the germline V gene, CDR1 is SGHRS and CDR2 is YFSETQ. CDR3 in amino acids: CASSPGQGLVTEAFF. In DNA, the CDR3 is TGCGCCAGCAGCCCCGGACAGGGATTAGTCACTGAAGCTTTCTTT.

This clone was observed at least ten times. The CDR3 region is CASSVGGDSRNQPQHF. The CDR3 region has the DNA TGTGCCAGCAGCGTAGGAGGGGACAGCCGCAATCAGCCCCAGCATTTT. V gene TRBV9 combines with J gene TRBJ1-5; TRBD1 matches 7 bases. This CDR3 comprises 16 residues. Germline V CDR1 and CDR2: SGDLS, YYNGEE. Trimming took 0 bases from V and 2 from J; bases not matched to a gene: 5.

This rearrangement joins TRBV4-3 to TRBJ2-7; perhaps TRBD1 as D (6 bases). The length of the CDR3 is 15 residues. CDR1 is LGHNA, CDR2 YSLEER, per germline. Trimming took 4 bases from V and 1 from J, leaving 14 bases between them. The CDR3 region is CASSPEQGWSYEQYF. Here the CDR3 DNA reads TGCGCCAGCAGCCCCGAACAGGGATGGTCCTACGAGCAGTACTTC.

This chain joins TRBV6-5 and TRBJ2-5; perhaps TRBD1 as D (5 bases). Trimming took 8 bases from V and 4 from J, leaving 5 bases between them. The CDR3 loop spans 10 amino acids. Germline-derived CDR1 and CDR2 are MNHEY and SVGAGI. The CDR3 DNA follows: TGTGCCAGCCAGGGAGAGACCCAGTACTTC. Amino acids: CASQGETQYF.

The CDR3 here is CASSPGITYGYTF. The DNA of the CDR3 is TGTGCCAGCAGTCCCGGTATCACCTATGGCTACACCTTC. The chain uses TRBV5-5 and TRBJ1-2; D gene uncertain. Germline CDR1 SGHKS, CDR2 YYEKEE (reference sequence). The CDR3 runs 13 residues. Trimming left V 5 bases short and J 4 bases short, with 12 bases between.

J is TRBJ1-3 and V is TRBV6-2 or TRBV6-3; D gene ambiguous. Germline V gene lookup returns CDR1 MNHEY and CDR2 SVGEGT. V lost 0 bases and J 2 bases, leaving 8 bases between the germline ends. The CDR3 covers 15 residues. The CDR3 loop reads CASSYSGQPGNTIYF. As DNA, the CDR3 is TGTGCCAGCAGTTACTCGGGCCAGCCTGGAAACACCATATATTTT.

This sequence joins TRBV5-1 and TRBJ1-6, with 7 nucleotides matching TRBD1. The CDR3 has 17 residues. Germline CDR1 is SGHRS and CDR2 is YFSETQ. With 0 bases clipped from V and 6 bases from J, the junction kept 9 bases outside the gene matches. CDR3 DNA: TGCGCCAGCAGCTTGGTTGGGGTTGGGACAGCTAATTCACCCCTCCACTTT. Protein: CASSLVGVGTANSPLHF.

In its sample, this clone was seen a few times. The chain joins TRBV24-1 to TRBJ2-7; weak D call: TRBD1 (5 bases). V lost 7 bases, J lost 3 bases, and 6 bases lay in between. This CDR3 has 11 amino acids. In germline, CDR1 is KGHDR, CDR2 SFDVKD. CDR3 in amino acids: CATSQGYEQYF. The CDR3 DNA reads TGTGCCACCAGCCAGGGCTACGAGCAGTACTTC.

As concerns this clone: This sample includes further DNA sequences coding for the same CDR3. The CDR3 reads CSVRDSYNEQFF. CDR3 coding DNA: TGCAGCGTTCGGGACTCCTACAATGAGCAGTTCTTC. The chain uses TRBV29-1 and TRBJ2-1; possibly TRBD2 for D (5 bases). Looked up from germline, CDR1 is SQVTM and CDR2 is ANQGSEA. The germline V and J ends were trimmed by 5 bases and 0 bases, with 5 bases remaining between them. The CDR3 has 12 residues.

V gene TRBV11-1 combines with J gene TRBJ2-7; 7 bases agree with TRBD1. Germline-derived CDR1 and CDR2 are SGHAT and FQDESV (reference sequence). The CDR3 spans 14 residues. V lost 1 base and J lost 4; bases outside the gene matches: 4. CDR3 sequence reads: CASSLGGQIYEQYF. CDR3 DNA sequence: TGTGCCAGCAGCTTAGGGGGACAGATATACGAGCAGTACTTC.

The gene calls are TRBV11-2 and TRBJ1-5; unclear D gene. V dropped 5 bases and J dropped 12 bases, with 29 bases sitting between them. The CDR3 consists of 17 residues. The germline gives CDR1 SGHAT, CDR2 FQNNGV. The CDR3 spells CASSVLHPPHSNRRQHF. DNA for the CDR3: TGTGCCAGCAGCGTACTACACCCCCCTCATAGCAATAGGCGCCAGCATTTT.

V gene TRBV24-1 combines with J gene TRBJ2-7; D may be TRBD1 (5 bases). V was shortened by 3 bases and J by 2 bases, with 7 bases between the two germline ends. Germline V gene sequence: CDR1 KGHDR, CDR2 SFDVKD. The CDR3 sequence is 13 residues long. CDR3 amino acids: CATSDETAYEQYF. DNA of the CDR3: TGTGCCACCAGTGATGAGACAGCCTACGAGCAGTACTTC.

CDR3 protein: CASSVGGNTEAFF. DNA of the CDR3: TGTGCCAGCAGCGTAGGCGGGAACACTGAAGCTTTCTTT. The J gene is TRBJ1-1, the V gene TRBV4-2, with D hard to call. Germline CDR1 LGHNA, CDR2 YNFKEQ. CDR3 size: 13 residues. V gave up 5 bases and J gave up 1 base, with 8 bases separating them.

In the case of this clone: Its ends do not fully match the called genes, so a read error is possible. This chain uses TRBV7-8 with TRBJ2-1; TRBD2 aligns across 7 bases. Looked up from germline, CDR1 is SGHVS and CDR2 is FQNEAQ. The CDR3 sequence is 15 residues long. Written as DNA, the CDR3 is TGTGCCAGCAGCCCGGGACTACCTTCCTACAATGAGCAATTCTTC. Translation gives CASSPGLPSYNEQFF.

The rearrangement links TRBV4-1 to TRBJ2-7; 10 nucleotides match TRBD2. CDR1 is MGHRA and CDR2 is YSYEKL in the germline V gene. The CDR3 sequence is 15 residues long. With V trimmed by 4 bases and J by 3 bases, 6 bases remained unmatched. The CDR3 DNA reads TGCGCCAGCAGCCCCTCATCTAGCGGGAGCTACGAGCAGTACTTC. Its translation is CASSPSSSGSYEQYF.

V and J are TRBV12-3 or TRBV12-4 and TRBJ1-4; D unclear. CDR3 size: 13 residues. V was clipped by 3 bases and J by 8 bases, with 10 bases between them. CDR3 residues: CASSFRVAEKLFF. DNA of the CDR3: TGTGCCAGCAGTTTTCGAGTTGCGGAAAAACTGTTTTTT.

The chain joins TRBV30 to TRBJ2-1, with 7 bases that match TRBD2. V lost 5 bases to trimming and J lost 5 bases; unmatched junction nucleotides: 15. CDR1 GTSNPN and CDR2 SVGIG come from the germline V gene (reference sequence). The CDR3 totals 16 residues. CDR3 protein: CAWDPSPASGNNEQFF. In DNA, the CDR3 is TGTGCCTGGGACCCAAGTCCGGCTAGCGGCAACAATGAGCAGTTCTTC.

The chain uses TRBV5-1 and TRBJ2-3; D not certain. Trimming left V 0 bases short and J 4 bases short, with 15 bases between. Germline V gives CDR1 SGHRS, CDR2 YFSETQ. The CDR3 length is 16 residues. The DNA of the CDR3 is TGCGCCAGCAGCTTGGATGGTAGTGGTGTGTCAGATACGCAGTATTTT. Its translation: CASSLDGSGVSDTQYF. Full variable domain (missing parts from reference TRBV5-1 and TRBJ2-3): KAGVTQTPRYLIKTRGQQVTLSCSPISGHRSVSWYQQTPGQGLQFLFEYFSETQRNKGNFPGRFSGRQFSNSRSEMNVSTLELGDSALYLCASSLDGSGVSDTQYFGPGTRLTVL.

The J gene is TRBJ2-1, the V gene TRBV4-1, with D unresolved. V lost 0 bases to trimming and J lost 2 bases, with 11 bases between them. CDR1 and CDR2 (germline): MGHRA, YSYEKL. The CDR3 extends over 16 amino acids. The DNA for the CDR3 is TGCGCCAGCAGCCAAGACGGCAGAGGAACCTACAATGAGCAGTTCTTC. Protein: CASSQDGRGTYNEQFF.

The chain has TRBV25-1 and TRBJ2-7; TRBD1 agrees at 11 bases. Looked up from germline, CDR1 is MGHDK and CDR2 is SYGVNS. V dropped 2 bases and J dropped 5; count of bases not matched to a gene: 8. The CDR3 runs 16 residues. For the CDR3, the DNA is TGTGCCAGCAGTGAAATTGGAGGACAGGGGGCGAACGAGCAGTACTTC. Its protein is CASSEIGGQGANEQYF.